This T cell receptor beta chain emerged from a study of T cell repertoires in cytomegalovirus infection. Study-level points and caveats: Dominating the ex vivo response were HLA-C-restricted CMV-specific TCR beta clonotypes. People with CMV and the relevant HLA were identified by cumulative public TCR beta family frequency.

TCRdb independently ran MiXCR on the reads; one entry per CDR3 protein. Of approximately 200,000 distinct CDR3 sequences listed, roughly 22% are singletons. This clonotype was counted only a few times. Its antigen is not identified. Germline V CDR1 and CDR2: LNHDA, SQIVND (reference sequence). Trimming cost V 2 bases and J 7 bases; bases outside gene matches: 8. CDR3 length: 17 residues. The genes are TRBV19 and TRBJ2-1; 13 nucleotides agree with TRBD2. The clonotype was recovered from a human donor in good health (CMV status not recorded). Some clones in this sample may be carry-over from other donors' samples. The specimen sequenced was CD8+ T cells from PBMCs. The DNA for the CDR3 is TGTGCCAGTAGTATATTAGGACTAGCGGGGGTAGGTAATGAGCAGTTCTTC. Translation: CASSILGLAGVGNEQFF.